The 18 T cell receptor beta chains listed next were all sequenced from one sample in a study of PD-1 blockade in classical Hodgkin lymphoma. TCRdb's table, derived via immunoSEQ multiplex PCR, lists solely in-frame clones and lacks some. Found here are about 46,000 clones, roughly 80% of them singletons; the top ten hold 10% to 15%. Time point described: cycle 4 day 1 (C4D1), after less than 7 weeks of nivolumab. Relapses following autologous stem cell transplantation were seen in all patients, with brentuximab vedotin exposure varying. The specimen was peripheral blood mononuclear cells (PBMCs), collected before the fourth cycle of nivolumab. Every receptor here comes from a human donor with classical Hodgkin lymphoma.

This clone was detected only a few times. The V call is TRBV11-3, the J call TRBJ1-2; weak D call: TRBD1 (6 bases). CDR3 length: 13 residues. Germline loops: CDR1 SGHNT, CDR2 YENEEA. Trimming pared 3 bases from V and 3 bases from J, leaving 8 bases between. This chain's CDR3 is CASSFSGDYGYTF. The CDR3 DNA sequence: TGTGCCAGCAGCTTCTCAGGGGACTATGGCTACACCTTC.

This clone was seen more than once but under ten times. The chain has TRBV28 and TRBJ1-5, with D possibly TRBD1 on 6 matching bases. Trimming shortened V by 5 bases and J by 0 bases, and 23 bases separated the two germline ends. CDR1 and CDR2 from the germline V gene are MDHEN and SYDVKM. This CDR3 is built from 19 residues. CDR3 region: CASSRYPPGAAYSNQPQHF. The DNA for the CDR3 is TGTGCCAGCAGTCGCTACCCCCCGGGGGCAGCTTATAGCAATCAGCCCCAGCATTTT.

CDR3 bases: TGTGCCTGGAGTGTGGACAGGGGGCTTGGCTACACCTTC. Protein sequence: CAWSVDRGLGYTF. The rearrangement joins TRBV30 to TRBJ1-2; TRBD1 matches 11 bases. CDR1 is GTSNPN, CDR2 SVGIG, per germline (reference sequence). With V trimmed by 0 bases and J by 7 bases, 1 base remained unmatched. CDR3 length equals 13 residues.

The chain employs TRBV6-1 and TRBJ2-7, with D perhaps TRBD2 (5 bases). CDR1 and CDR2 (germline): MNHNS, SASEGT. This CDR3 spans 17 amino acids. Trimming took off 1 base at V and 3 bases at J, with 19 bases between the two ends. DNA of the CDR3: TGTGCCAGCAGTGAAGATTCTTTGAGCGGTCCGTTCTACGAGCAGTACTTC. Its protein product is CASSEDSLSGPFYEQYF.

This clone came up a few times. Other DNA sequences of this sample code for an identical CDR3. The rearrangement uses TRBV18 and TRBJ1-3; D is perhaps TRBD1 (5 bases). The ends were cut back, 3 bases at V and 7 bases at J, with 10 bases in the middle. The germline CDR1 and CDR2 sequences are KGHSH and LQKENI. The CDR3 is 13 amino acids. CDR3: CASSPSDSNTIYF. The CDR3, as DNA: TGTGCCAGCTCACCCTCTGACAGCAACACCATATATTTT.

V is TRBV2 and J is TRBJ1-3; no clear D. The CDR3 runs to 14 residues. CDR1 is SNHLY, CDR2 FYNNEI, per germline. The germline V and J ends were trimmed by 4 bases and 2 bases, with 9 bases remaining between them. The chain's CDR3 is CASSGAGTGNTIYF. The CDR3 nucleotides are TGTGCCAGCAGTGGAGCAGGAACTGGAAACACCATATATTTT.

This clone was seen only a few times. The J gene is TRBJ1-2, the V gene TRBV28; D gene unclear. V was cut by 1 base and J by 1 base, with 7 bases left in between. Germline CDR1 MDHEN, CDR2 SYDVKM. The CDR3 contains 14 residues. Written as DNA, the CDR3 is TGTGCCAGCAGTTTATCGGAGGTTAACTATGGCTACACCTTC. This translates into CASSLSEVNYGYTF.

The chain joins TRBV11-3 to TRBJ2-1; D unclear. Germline values: CDR1 SGHNT, CDR2 YENEEA. The CDR3 runs 14 residues. V gave up 2 bases and J gave up 3 bases, with 8 bases separating them. The CDR3 loop is CASSLIGNYNEQFF. The CDR3 DNA reads TGTGCCAGCAGCTTAATCGGAAACTACAATGAGCAGTTCTTC.

This chain joins TRBV7-2 and TRBJ2-5; 9 bases agree with TRBD2. J was trimmed by 2 bases and V by 1 base; bases with no gene match: 2. The CDR3 runs to 15 residues. Germline values: CDR1 SGHTA, CDR2 FQGNSA. CDR3 nucleotide sequence: TGTGCCAGCAGCTTAGTAGCGGGAGCACAAGAGACCCAGTACTTC. It specifies CASSLVAGAQETQYF.

The chain uses TRBV7-8 and TRBJ2-7, with D perhaps assigned TRBD1 or TRBD2 (5 bases each). The CDR3 is 14 residues long. Germline assignment: CDR1 SGHVS and CDR2 FQNEAQ. Trimming took 5 bases from V and 7 from J, leaving 18 bases between them. The CDR3 sequence: CASSLRDRGLEQYF. The DNA of the CDR3 is TGTGCCAGCAGCCTACGGGACCGGGGATTGGAGCAGTACTTC.

The gene calls are TRBV19 and TRBJ1-5, with 7 bases fitting TRBD1. Germline-derived CDR1 and CDR2 are LNHDA and SQIVND (reference sequence). The CDR3 loop spans 15 amino acids. V lost 6 bases and J lost 3; bases outside the gene matches: 8. The CDR3 region is CASSPRGGINQPQHF. In nucleotides, the CDR3 is TGTGCCAGTAGCCCCAGGGGGGGGATCAATCAGCCCCAGCATTTT.

The chain carries TRBV4-2 and TRBJ2-7, with 9 bases fitting TRBD2. CDR3 length: 15 residues. Germline CDR1 reads LGHNA; CDR2 reads YNFKEQ. The J segment lost 2 bases and the V segment lost 1 base, leaving 3 bases of the junction unmatched. CDR3 region: CASSQGTSAAYEQYF. The DNA for the CDR3 is TGTGCCAGCAGCCAAGGGACTAGCGCCGCCTACGAGCAGTACTTC.

The J gene is TRBJ1-1, the V gene TRBV6-6; 9 nucleotides match TRBD1. With V trimmed by 6 bases and J by 2 bases, 7 bases remained unmatched. Germline loops: CDR1 MNHNY, CDR2 SVGAGI (reference sequence). The length of the CDR3 is 15 residues. The CDR3 here is CASSLQGARNTEAFF. The CDR3 DNA is TGTGCCAGCAGCCTACAGGGGGCGCGCAACACTGAAGCTTTCTTT.

The V and J genes are TRBV6-5 and TRBJ1-2, with 7 bases aligning to TRBD1. Trimming took 8 bases from V and 0 from J; bases not matched to a gene: 6. The CDR3 is 14 residues long. CDR1 and CDR2 from the germline V gene are MNHEY and SVGAGI. The CDR3: CASVPQGANYGYTF. Written as DNA, the CDR3 is TGTGCCAGCGTTCCCCAGGGGGCTAACTATGGCTACACCTTC.

DNA for the CDR3: TGTGCCAGTAGCGTAGCGGAAAAAACCTACAATGAGCAGTTCTTC. The encoded protein is CASSVAEKTYNEQFF. This chain joins TRBV19 and TRBJ2-1; tentatively, D is TRBD2 (6 bases). V gave up 6 bases and J gave up 2 bases, with 14 bases separating them. The CDR3 is 15 amino acids. The V gene's germline CDR1 is LNHDA and CDR2 SQIVND (reference sequence).

This rearrangement joins TRBV27 to TRBJ1-4; 8 positions agree with TRBD1. V shed 5 bases and J 3 bases; nucleotides not matched to a gene: 8. The germline CDR1 and CDR2 sequences are MNHEY and SMNVEV (reference sequence). The length of the CDR3 is 16 residues. The CDR3 protein is CASSRRPGQANEKLFF. As DNA, the CDR3 is TGTGCCAGCAGTCGACGACCGGGACAGGCTAATGAAAAACTGTTTTTT. Using reference TRBV27 and TRBJ1-4 for the parts outside the CDR3, the full variable domain is EAQVTQNPRYLITVTGKKLTVTCSQNMNHEYMSWYRQDPGLGLRQIYYSMNVEVTDKGDVPEGYKVSRKEKRNFPLILESPSPNQTSLYFCASSRRPGQANEKLFFGSGTQLSVL.

This clone was observed a single time. The chain links TRBV5-1 to TRBJ1-1; tentatively, D is TRBD1 (5 bases). Germline CDR1 reads SGHRS; CDR2 reads YFSETQ. The CDR3 totals 17 residues. Between the trimmed V and J ends, which lost 7 bases and 6 bases, there was a span of 28 bases. As DNA, the CDR3 is TGCGCCAGCCACTCAGCCCTATCCAAGAAAAGGGGCGCTGAAGCTTTCTTT. Protein: CASHSALSKKRGAEAFF.

The V gene is TRBV27, the J gene TRBJ2-1; 12 bases are a match to TRBD2. Germline lookup yields CDR1 MNHEY and CDR2 SMNVEV (reference sequence). J was trimmed by 4 bases and V by 5 bases; bases with no gene match: 6. This CDR3 region has 16 residues. The CDR3 DNA follows: TGTGCCAGCAGTCCTCGGGGACTAGCGGGTTACAATGAGCAGTTCTTC. Its translation is CASSPRGLAGYNEQFF.